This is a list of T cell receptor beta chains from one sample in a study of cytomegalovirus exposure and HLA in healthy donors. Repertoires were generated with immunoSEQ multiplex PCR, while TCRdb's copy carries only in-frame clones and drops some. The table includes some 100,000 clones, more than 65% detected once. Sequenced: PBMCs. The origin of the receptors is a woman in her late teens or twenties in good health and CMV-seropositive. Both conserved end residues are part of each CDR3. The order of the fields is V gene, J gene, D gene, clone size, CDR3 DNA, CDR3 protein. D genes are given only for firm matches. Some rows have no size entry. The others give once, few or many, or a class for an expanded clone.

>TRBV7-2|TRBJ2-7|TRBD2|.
TGTGCCAGCAGCATTACTAGCGGGGAAATCTACGAGCAGTACTTC
CASSITSGEIYEQYF
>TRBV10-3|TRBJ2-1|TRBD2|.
TGTGCCATCAGTGGACCCCTAGCGGGAGAAGGACAAGGGCAGCAGTTCTTC
CAISGPLAGEGQGQQFF
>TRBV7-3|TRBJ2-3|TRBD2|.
TGTGCCAGCAGCCCGACTAGCGGTAGCACAGATACGCAGTATTTT
CASSPTSGSTDTQYF
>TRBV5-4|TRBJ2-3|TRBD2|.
TGTGCCAGCAGCTTGGAGCTAGCGGGAATCACAGATACGCAGTATTTT
CASSLELAGITDTQYF
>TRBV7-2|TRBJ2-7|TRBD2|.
TGTGCCAGCAGCTTGGGTAGTAGCGGGAGGTCCTACGAGCAGTACTTC
CASSLGSSGRSYEQYF
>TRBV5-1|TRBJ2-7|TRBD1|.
TGCGCCAGCCAAGAGGGGACAGGAACCTACGAGCAGTACTTC
CASQEGTGTYEQYF
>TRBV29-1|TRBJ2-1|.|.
TGCAGCGTTGACGGCAATGAGCAGTTCTTC
CSVDGNEQFF
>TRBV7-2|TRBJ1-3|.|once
TGTGCCAGCAGCTTAGCGGGAGGCCGAAACACCATATATTTT
CASSLAGGRNTIYF
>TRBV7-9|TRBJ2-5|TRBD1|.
TGTGCCAGCAGCTCGGGACAGGGCGGGGAGACCCAGTACTTC
CASSSGQGGETQYF
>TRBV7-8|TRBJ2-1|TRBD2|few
TGTGCCAGCAGCCCGGGACTAGCGGCTAACAATGAGCAGTTCTTC
CASSPGLAANNEQFF
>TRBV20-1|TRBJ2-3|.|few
TGCAGTGTCGGCACAGATACGCAGTATTTT
CSVGTDTQYF
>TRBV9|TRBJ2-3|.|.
TGTGCCAGCAGCGTAGATAGGGGGTCAGATACGCAGTATTTT
CASSVDRGSDTQYF
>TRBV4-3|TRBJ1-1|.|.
TGCGCCAGCAGCCAAGATGTCGGGGAGGCTTTCTTT
CASSQDVGEAFF
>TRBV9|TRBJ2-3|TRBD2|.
TGTGCCAGCAGCGTATTAGCTAGCGGGAGTGATACGCAGTATTTT
CASSVLASGSDTQYF
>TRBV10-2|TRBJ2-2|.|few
TGCGCCAGCAGGGCCGATTCGACCGGGGAGCTGTTTTTT
CASRADSTGELFF
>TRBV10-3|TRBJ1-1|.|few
TGTGCCATCACTGGGACACCAAACACTGAAGCTTTCTTT
CAITGTPNTEAFF
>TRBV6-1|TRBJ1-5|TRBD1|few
TGTGCCAGCAGTGAAGGGACAGGGTATCGGGATCAGCCCCAGCATTTT
CASSEGTGYRDQPQHF